Listed below are T cell receptor beta chains from one sample, sequenced in a study of cytomegalovirus exposure and HLA in healthy donors. Measured with immunoSEQ multiplex PCR; TCRdb has only the in-frame clones, and not every one. This table has some 150,000 clones, around 83% appearing once. The sample consisted of PBMCs. Every receptor here comes from a man in his forties or fifties in good health and CMV-seropositive. CDR3s leave out the opening cysteine and the closing phenylalanine or tryptophan.

TRBV4-3 | ASSQVPRGGGTEAF
TRBV27 | ASSPPLAASLYNEQF
TRBV27 | ASSFSTGLDGYT
TRBV6-6 | ASSYSGTGIYT
TRBV2 | ASSEGRGYTEAF
TRBV9 | ASSPTSGREVNIQY
TRBV7-3 | ASSLMGLAGERF
TRBV11-2 | ASSSRTSGSYEQY
TRBV5-1 | ASSSTGSTGELF
TRBV19 | ASSWADSNQPQH